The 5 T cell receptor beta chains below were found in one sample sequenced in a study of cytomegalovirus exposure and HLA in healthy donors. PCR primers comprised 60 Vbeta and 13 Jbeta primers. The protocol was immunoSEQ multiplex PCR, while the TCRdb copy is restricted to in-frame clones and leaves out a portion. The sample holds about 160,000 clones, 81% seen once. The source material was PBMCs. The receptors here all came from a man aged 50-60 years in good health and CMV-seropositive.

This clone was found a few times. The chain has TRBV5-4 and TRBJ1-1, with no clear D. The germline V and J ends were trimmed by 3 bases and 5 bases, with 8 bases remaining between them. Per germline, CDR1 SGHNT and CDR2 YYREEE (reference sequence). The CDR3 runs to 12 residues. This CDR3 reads CASSWEATEAFF. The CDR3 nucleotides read TGTGCCAGCAGCTGGGAGGCGACTGAAGCTTTCTTT.

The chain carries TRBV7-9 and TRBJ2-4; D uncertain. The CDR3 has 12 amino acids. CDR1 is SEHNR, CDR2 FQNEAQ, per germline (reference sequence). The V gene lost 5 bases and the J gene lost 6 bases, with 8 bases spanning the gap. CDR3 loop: CASSRELNIQYF. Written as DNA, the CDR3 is TGTGCCAGCAGCCGCGAACTAAACATTCAGTACTTC.

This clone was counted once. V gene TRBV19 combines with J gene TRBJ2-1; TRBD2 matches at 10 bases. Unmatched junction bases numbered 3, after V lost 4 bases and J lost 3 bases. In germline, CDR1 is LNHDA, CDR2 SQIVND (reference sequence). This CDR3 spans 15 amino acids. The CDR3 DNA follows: TGTGCCAGTAGTACCCCTAGCGGGAGCTACAATGAGCAGTTCTTC. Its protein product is CASSTPSGSYNEQFF.

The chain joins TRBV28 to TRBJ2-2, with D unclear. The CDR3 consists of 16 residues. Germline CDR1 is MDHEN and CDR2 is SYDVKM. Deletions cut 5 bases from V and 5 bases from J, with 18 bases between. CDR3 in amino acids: CASSPPRGSRTGELFF. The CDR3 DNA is TGTGCCAGCAGTCCCCCTAGAGGTAGCCGAACCGGGGAGCTGTTTTTT. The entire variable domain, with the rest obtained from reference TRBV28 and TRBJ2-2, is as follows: DVKVTQSSRYLVKRTGEKVFLECVQDMDHENMFWYRQDPGLGLRLIYFSYDVKMKEKGDIPEGYSVSREKKERFSLILESASTNQTSMYLCASSPPRGSRTGELFFGEGSRLTVL.

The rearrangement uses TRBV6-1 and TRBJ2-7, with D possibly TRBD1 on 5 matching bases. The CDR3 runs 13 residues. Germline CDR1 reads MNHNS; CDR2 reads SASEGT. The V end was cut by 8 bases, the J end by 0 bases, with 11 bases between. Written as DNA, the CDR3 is TGTGCCAGCGAAGGGGAAACCTCCTACGAGCAGTACTTC. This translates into CASEGETSYEQYF.